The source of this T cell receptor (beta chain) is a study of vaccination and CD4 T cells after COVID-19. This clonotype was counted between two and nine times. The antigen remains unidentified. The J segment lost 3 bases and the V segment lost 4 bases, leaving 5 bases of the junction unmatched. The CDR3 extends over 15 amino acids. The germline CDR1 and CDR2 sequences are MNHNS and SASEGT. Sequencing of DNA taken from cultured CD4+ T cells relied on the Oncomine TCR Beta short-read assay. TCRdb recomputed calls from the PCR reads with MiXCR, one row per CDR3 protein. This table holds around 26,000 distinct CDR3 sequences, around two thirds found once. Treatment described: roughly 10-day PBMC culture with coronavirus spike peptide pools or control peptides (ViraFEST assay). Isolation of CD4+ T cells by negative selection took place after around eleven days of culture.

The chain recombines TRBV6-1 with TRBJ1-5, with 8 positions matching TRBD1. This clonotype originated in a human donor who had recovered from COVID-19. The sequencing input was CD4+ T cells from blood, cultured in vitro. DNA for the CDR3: TGTGCCAGCAGTGGACGGACAGGGAACAATCAGCCCCAGCATTTT. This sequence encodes CASSGRTGNNQPQHF.